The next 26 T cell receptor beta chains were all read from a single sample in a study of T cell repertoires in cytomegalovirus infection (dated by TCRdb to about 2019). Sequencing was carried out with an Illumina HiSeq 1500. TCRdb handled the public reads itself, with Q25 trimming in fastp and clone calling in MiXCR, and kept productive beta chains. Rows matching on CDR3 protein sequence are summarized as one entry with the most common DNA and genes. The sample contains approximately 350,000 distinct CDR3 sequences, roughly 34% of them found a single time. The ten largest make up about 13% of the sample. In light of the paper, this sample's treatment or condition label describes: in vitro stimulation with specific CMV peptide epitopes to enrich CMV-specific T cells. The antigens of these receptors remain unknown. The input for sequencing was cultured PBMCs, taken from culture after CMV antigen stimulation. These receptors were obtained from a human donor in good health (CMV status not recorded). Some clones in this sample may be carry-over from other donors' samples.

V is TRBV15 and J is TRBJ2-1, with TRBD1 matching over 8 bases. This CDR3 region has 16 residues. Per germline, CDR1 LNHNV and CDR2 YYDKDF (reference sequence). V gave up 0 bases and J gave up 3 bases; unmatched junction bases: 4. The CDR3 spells CATSRDRTGLYNEQFF. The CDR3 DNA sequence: TGTGCCACCAGCAGAGATAGGACAGGGCTCTACAATGAGCAGTTCTTC. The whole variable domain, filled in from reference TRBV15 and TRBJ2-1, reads DAMVIQNPRYQVTQFGKPVTLSCSQTLNHNVMYWYQQKSSQAPKLLFHYYDKDFNNEADTPDNFQSRRPNTSFCFLDIRSPGLGDTAMYLCATSRDRTGLYNEQFFGPGTRLTVL.

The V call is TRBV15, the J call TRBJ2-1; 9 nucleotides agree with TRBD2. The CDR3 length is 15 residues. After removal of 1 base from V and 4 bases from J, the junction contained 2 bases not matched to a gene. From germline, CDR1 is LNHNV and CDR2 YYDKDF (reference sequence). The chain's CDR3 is CATSRVAGEYNEQFF. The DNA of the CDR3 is TGTGCCACCAGCAGAGTAGCGGGAGAGTACAATGAGCAGTTCTTC.

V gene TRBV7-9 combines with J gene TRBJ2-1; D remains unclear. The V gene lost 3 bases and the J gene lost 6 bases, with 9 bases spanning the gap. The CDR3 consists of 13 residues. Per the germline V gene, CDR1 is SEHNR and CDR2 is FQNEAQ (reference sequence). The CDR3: CASSLSWGNEQFF. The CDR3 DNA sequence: TGTGCCAGCAGCTTGTCGTGGGGCAATGAGCAGTTCTTC.

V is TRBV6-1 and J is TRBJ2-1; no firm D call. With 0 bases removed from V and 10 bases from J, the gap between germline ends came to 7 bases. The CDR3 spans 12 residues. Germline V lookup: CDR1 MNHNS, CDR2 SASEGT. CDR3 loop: CASSEAGVEQFF. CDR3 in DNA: TGTGCCAGCAGTGAAGCTGGCGTGGAGCAGTTCTTC.

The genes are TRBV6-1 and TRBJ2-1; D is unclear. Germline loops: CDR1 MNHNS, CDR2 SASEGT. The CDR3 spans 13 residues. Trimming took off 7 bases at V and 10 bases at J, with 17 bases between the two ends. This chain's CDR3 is CASTVGFWSEQFF. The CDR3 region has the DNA TGTGCCAGCACGGTCGGGTTTTGGAGCGAGCAGTTCTTC.

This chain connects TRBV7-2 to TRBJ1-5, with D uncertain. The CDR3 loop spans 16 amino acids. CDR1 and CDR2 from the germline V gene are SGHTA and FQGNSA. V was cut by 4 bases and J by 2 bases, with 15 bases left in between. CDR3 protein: CASSSPTSPGNQPQHF. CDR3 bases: TGTGCCAGCAGCTCCCCAACCTCCCCAGGCAATCAGCCCCAGCATTTT.

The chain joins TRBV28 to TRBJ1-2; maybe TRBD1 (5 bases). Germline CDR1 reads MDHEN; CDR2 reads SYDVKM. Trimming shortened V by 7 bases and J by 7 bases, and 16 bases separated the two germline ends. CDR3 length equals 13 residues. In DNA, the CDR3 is TGTGCCAGCATTTCCATCGGAGGGGCTGGCTACACCTTC. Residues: CASISIGGAGYTF.

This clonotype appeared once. CDR3 nucleotide sequence: TGTGCCATCAGTGGCCTAAGGAGCTTCAATGAGCAGTTCTTC. Amino acids: CAISGLRSFNEQFF. The genes are TRBV10-3 and TRBJ2-1; D is unresolved. This CDR3 has 14 amino acids. Germline V gene sequence: CDR1 ENHRY, CDR2 SYGVKD. V lost 4 bases, J lost 6 bases, and 13 bases lay in between.

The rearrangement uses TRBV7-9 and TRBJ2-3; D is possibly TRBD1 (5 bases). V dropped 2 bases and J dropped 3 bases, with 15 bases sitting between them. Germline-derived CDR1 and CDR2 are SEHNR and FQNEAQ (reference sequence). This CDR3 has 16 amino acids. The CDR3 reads CASSLIQGFQTDTQYF. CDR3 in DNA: TGTGCCAGCAGCTTAATTCAGGGATTTCAAACAGATACGCAGTATTTT.

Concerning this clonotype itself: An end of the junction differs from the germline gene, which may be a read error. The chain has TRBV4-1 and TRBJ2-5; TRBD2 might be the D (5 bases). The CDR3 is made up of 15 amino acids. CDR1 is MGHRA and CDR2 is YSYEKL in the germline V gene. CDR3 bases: TGTGCCAGCAGCCAAGATTCGGGGTACCAAGAGACCCAGTACTTC. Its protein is CASSQDSGYQETQYF.

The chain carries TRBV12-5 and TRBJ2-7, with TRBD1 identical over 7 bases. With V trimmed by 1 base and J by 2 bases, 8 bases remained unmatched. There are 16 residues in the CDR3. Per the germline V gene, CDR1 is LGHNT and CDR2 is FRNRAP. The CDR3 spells CASGLALTGQPYEQYF. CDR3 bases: TGTGCTAGTGGTTTGGCCTTAACGGGACAGCCCTACGAGCAGTACTTC.

The CDR3 loop reads CSARSSGRSADTQYF. Here the CDR3 DNA reads TGCAGTGCTAGATCTAGCGGGAGGTCCGCCGATACGCAGTATTTT. The chain links TRBV20-1 to TRBJ2-3; 11 bases are shared with TRBD2. CDR3 length: 15 residues. The germline V gene encodes CDR1 DFQATT and CDR2 SNEGSKA (reference sequence). J gave up 6 bases and V 2 bases, and 7 bases lay outside the gene matches.

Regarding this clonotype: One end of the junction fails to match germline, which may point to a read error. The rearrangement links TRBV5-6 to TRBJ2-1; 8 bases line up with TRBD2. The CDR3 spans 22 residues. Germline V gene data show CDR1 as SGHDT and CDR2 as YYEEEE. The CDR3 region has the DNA TGTGCCAGCAGCTTGGTCCTCGGGGCCCCGTCCACTGTGGGGACTAGTGGCAATGAGCAGATCTTC. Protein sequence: CASSLVLGAPSTVGTSGNEQIF.

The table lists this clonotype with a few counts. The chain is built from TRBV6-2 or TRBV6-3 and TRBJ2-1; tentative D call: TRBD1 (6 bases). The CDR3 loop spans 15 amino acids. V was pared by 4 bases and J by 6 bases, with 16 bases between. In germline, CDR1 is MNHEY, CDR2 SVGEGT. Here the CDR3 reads CASSSQGRSRNEQFF. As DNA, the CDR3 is TGTGCCAGCAGTTCGCAGGGGAGATCTCGCAATGAGCAGTTCTTC.

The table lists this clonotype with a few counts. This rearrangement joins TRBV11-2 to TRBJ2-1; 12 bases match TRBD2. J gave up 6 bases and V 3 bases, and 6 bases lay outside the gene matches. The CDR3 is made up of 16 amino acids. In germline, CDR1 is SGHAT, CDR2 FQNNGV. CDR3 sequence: CASSLFLAGGGNEQFF. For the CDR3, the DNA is TGTGCCAGCAGCTTGTTCCTAGCGGGAGGGGGCAATGAGCAGTTCTTC.

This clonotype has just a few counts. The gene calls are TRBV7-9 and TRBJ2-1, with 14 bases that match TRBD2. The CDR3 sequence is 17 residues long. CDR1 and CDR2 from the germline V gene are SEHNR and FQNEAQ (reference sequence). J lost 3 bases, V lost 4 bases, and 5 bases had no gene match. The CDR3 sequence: CASSSGTSGSIYNEQFF. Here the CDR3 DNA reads TGTGCCAGCAGCTCAGGGACTAGCGGGAGTATCTACAATGAGCAGTTCTTC. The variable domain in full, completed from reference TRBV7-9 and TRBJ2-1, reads DTGVSQNPRHKITKRGQNVTFRCDPISEHNRLYWYRQTLGQGPEFLTYFQNEAQLEKSRLLSDRFSAERPKGSFSTLEIQRTEQGDSAMYLCASSSGTSGSIYNEQFFGPGTRLTVL.

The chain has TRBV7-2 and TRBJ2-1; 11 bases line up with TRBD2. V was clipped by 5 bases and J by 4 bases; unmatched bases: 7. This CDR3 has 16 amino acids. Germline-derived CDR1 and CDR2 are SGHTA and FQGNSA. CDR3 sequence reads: CASSNRGTSGYNEQFF. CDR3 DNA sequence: TGTGCCAGCAGCAACCGGGGGACTAGCGGATACAATGAGCAGTTCTTC. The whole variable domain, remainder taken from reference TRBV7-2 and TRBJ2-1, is GAGVSQSPSNKVTEKGKDVELRCDPISGHTALYWYRQSLGQGLEFLIYFQGNSAPDKSGLPSDRFSAERTGGSVSTLTIQRTQQEDSAVYLCASSNRGTSGYNEQFFGPGTRLTVL.

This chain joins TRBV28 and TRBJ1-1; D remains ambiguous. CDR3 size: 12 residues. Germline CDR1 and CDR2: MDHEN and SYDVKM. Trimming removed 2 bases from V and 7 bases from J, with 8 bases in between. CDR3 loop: CASSLEGNEAFF. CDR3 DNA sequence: TGTGCCAGCAGTTTAGAGGGTAATGAAGCTTTCTTT.

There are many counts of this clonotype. The CDR3 coding sequence is TGTGCCAGCAGCTCCCACCAGGGGGGGGGTCAGCCCCAGCATTTT. It translates to CASSSHQGGGQPQHF. The V and J genes are TRBV7-2 and TRBJ1-5; 7 nucleotides agree with TRBD1. This CDR3 spans 15 amino acids. The V and J ends lost 4 bases and 6 bases, in that order; junction bases with no gene match: 9. Germline CDR1 is SGHTA and CDR2 is FQGNSA.

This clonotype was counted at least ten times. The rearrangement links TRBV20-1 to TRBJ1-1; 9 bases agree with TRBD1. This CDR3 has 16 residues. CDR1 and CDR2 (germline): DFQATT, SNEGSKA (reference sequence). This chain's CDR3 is CTLAGTGIIYGAEAFF. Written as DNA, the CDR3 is TGCACCTTAGCCGGGACAGGGATTATTTATGGAGCTGAAGCTTTCTTT.

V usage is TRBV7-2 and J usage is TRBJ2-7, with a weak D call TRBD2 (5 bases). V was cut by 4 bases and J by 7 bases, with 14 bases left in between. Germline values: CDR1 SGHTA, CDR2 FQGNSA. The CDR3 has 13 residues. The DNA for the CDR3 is TGTGCCAGCAGCTCCCGGCCGGGGTGGGAGCAGTACGTC. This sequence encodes CASSSRPGWEQYV.

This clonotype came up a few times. The CDR3 nucleotides are TGTGCCAGCAGCTTAGATTGGGCAGGGTATACCTATGGCTACACCTTC. Residues: CASSLDWAGYTYGYTF. The V gene is TRBV7-2, the J gene TRBJ1-2; possible D gene TRBD1, 5 bases. The length of the CDR3 is 16 residues. Looked up from germline, CDR1 is SGHTA and CDR2 is FQGNSA. Trimming cost V 1 base and J 4 bases, with 16 bases left between them.

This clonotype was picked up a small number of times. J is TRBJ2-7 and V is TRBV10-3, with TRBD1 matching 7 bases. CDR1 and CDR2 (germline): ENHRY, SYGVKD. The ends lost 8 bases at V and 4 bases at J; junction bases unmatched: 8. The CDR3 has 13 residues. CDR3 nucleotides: TGTGCCATCGGCCCAGGGGGAGATTACGAGCAGTACTTC. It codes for CAIGPGGDYEQYF.

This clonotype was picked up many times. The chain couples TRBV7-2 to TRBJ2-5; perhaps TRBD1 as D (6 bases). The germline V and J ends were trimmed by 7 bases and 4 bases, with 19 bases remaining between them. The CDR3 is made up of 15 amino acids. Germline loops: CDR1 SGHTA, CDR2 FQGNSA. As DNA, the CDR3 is TGTGCCAGCAACTCCGGGGACACCCTTGGAGAGACCCAGTACTTC. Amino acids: CASNSGDTLGETQYF. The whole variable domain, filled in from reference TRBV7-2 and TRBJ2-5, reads GAGVSQSPSNKVTEKGKDVELRCDPISGHTALYWYRQSLGQGLEFLIYFQGNSAPDKSGLPSDRFSAERTGGSVSTLTIQRTQQEDSAVYLCASNSGDTLGETQYFGPGTRLLVL.

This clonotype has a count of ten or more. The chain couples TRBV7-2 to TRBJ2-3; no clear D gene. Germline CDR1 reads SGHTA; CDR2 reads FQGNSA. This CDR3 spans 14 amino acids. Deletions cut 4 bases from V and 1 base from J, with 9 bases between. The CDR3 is CASSSRAGTDTQYF. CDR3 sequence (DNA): TGTGCCAGCAGCTCCCGGGCCGGCACAGATACGCAGTATTTT.

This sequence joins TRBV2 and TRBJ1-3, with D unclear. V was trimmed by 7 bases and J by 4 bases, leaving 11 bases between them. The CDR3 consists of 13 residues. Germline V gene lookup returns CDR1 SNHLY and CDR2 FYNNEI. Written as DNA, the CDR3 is TGTGCCAGCACCGAAGAATCAGGAAACACCATATATTTT. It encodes CASTEESGNTIYF. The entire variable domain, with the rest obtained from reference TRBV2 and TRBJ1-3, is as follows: EPEVTQTPSHQVTQMGQEVILRCVPISNHLYFYWYRQILGQKVEFLVSFYNNEISEKSEIFDDQFSVERPDGSNFTLKIRSTKLEDSAMYFCASTEESGNTIYFGEGSWLTVV.